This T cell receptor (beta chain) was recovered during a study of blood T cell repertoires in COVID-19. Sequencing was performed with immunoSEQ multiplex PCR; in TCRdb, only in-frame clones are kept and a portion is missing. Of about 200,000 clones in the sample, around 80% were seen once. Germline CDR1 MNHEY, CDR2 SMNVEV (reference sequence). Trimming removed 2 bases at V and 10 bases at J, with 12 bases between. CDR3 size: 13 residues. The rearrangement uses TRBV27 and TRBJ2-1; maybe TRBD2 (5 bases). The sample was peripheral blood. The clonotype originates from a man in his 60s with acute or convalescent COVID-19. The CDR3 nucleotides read TGTGCCAGCAGTTTAGAGGGAAGAGGAGAGCAGTTCTTC. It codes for CASSLEGRGEQFF.